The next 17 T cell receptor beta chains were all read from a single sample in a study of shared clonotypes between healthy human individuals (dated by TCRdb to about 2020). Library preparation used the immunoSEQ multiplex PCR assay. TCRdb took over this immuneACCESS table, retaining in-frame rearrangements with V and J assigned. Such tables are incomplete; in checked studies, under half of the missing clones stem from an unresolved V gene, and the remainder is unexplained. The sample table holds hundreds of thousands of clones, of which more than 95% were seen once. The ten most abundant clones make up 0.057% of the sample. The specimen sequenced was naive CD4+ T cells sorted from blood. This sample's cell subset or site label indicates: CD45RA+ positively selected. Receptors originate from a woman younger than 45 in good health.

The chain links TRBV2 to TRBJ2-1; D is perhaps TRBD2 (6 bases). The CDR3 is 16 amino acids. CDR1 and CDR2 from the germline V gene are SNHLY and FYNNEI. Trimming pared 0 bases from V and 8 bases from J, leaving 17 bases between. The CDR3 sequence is CASSEALTRFMYEQFF. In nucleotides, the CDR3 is TGTGCCAGCAGTGAAGCGTTGACTAGGTTTATGTATGAGCAGTTCTTC.

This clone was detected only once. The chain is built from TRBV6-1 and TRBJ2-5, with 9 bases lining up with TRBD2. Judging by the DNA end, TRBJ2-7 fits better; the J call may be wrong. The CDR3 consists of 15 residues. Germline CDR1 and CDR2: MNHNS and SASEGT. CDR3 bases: TGTGCCAGCAGAATAGCGGGGGACAGCTTCTACGAGCAGTACTTC. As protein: CASRIAGDSFYEQYF.

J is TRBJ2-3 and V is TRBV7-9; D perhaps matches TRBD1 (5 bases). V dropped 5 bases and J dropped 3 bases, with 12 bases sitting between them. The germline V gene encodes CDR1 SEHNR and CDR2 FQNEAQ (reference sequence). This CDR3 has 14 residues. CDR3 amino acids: CASSPPRTTDTQYF. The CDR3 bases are TGTGCCAGCAGCCCGCCCCGGACAACAGATACGCAGTATTTT. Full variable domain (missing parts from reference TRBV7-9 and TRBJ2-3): DTGVSQNPRHKITKRGQNVTFRCDPISEHNRLYWYRQTLGQGPEFLTYFQNEAQLEKSRLLSDRFSAERPKGSFSTLEIQRTEQGDSAMYLCASSPPRTTDTQYFGPGTRLTVL.

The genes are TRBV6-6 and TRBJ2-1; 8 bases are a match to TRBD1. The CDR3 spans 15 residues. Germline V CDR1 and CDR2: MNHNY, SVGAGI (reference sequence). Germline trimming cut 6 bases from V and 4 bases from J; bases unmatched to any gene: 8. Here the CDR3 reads CASRPTGEIYNEQFF. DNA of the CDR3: TGTGCCAGCAGACCGACAGGGGAAATTTACAATGAGCAGTTCTTC.

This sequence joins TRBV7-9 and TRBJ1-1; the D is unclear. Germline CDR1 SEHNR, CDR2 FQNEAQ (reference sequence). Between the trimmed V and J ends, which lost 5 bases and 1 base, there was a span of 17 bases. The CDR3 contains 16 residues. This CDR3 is CASSPRRGAGNTEAFF. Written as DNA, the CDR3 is TGTGCCAGCAGCCCGCGGCGGGGAGCAGGGAACACTGAAGCTTTCTTT.

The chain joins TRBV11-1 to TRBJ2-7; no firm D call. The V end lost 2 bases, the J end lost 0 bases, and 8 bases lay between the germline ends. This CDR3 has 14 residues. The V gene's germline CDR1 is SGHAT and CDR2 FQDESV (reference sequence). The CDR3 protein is CASSLWHSSYEQYF. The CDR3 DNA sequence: TGTGCCAGCAGCTTATGGCACAGCTCCTACGAGCAGTACTTC.

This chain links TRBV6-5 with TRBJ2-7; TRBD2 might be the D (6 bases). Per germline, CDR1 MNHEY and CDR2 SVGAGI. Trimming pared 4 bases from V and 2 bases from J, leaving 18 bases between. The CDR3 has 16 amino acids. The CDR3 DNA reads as TGTGCCAGCAGTTCCTCAACGTGGCGGGAAACCTACGAGCAGTACTTC. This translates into CASSSSTWRETYEQYF.

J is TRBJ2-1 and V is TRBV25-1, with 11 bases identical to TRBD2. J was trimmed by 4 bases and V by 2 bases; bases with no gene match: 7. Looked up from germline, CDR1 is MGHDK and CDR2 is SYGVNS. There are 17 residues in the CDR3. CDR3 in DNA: TGTGCCAGCAGTGAAGGGACTAGCGGAAAATTTTACAATGAGCAGTTCTTC. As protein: CASSEGTSGKFYNEQFF.

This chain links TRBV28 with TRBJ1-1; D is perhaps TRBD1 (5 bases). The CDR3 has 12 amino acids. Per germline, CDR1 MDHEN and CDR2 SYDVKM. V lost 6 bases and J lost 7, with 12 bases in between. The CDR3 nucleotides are TGTGCCAGCAGGGGCAGGGATATTGAAGCTTTCTTT. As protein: CASRGRDIEAFF.

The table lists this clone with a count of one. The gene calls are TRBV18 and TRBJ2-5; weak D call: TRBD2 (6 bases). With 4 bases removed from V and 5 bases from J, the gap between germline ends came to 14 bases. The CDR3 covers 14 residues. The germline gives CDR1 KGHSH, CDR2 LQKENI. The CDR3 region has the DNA TGTGCCAGCTCACTGGAGGGAGCAACGGAGACCCAGTACTTC. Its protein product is CASSLEGATETQYF.

In DNA form, the CDR3 reads TGTGCCAGCAGCCCAAGGACAGGCGTGATCCCGGGCAATGAGCAGTTCTTC. It specifies CASSPRTGVIPGNEQFF. The rearrangement uses TRBV5-4 and TRBJ2-1, with TRBD1 matching over 7 bases. V lost 4 bases to trimming and J lost 6 bases; unmatched junction nucleotides: 16. Germline V CDR1 and CDR2: SGHNT, YYREEE (reference sequence). The CDR3 length is 17 residues. The full variable domain, with the rest looked up from reference TRBV5-4 and TRBJ2-1, is ETGVTQSPTHLIKTRGQQVTLRCSSQSGHNTVSWYQQALGQGPQFIFQYYREEENGRGNFPPRFSGLQFPNYSSELNVNALELDDSALYLCASSPRTGVIPGNEQFFGPGTRLTVL.

CDR3 sequence (DNA): TGTGCCAGTAGCACGGGACAGATGGCAACTAATGAAAAACTGTTTTTT. Amino acid sequence: CASSTGQMATNEKLFF. This rearrangement joins TRBV19 to TRBJ1-4; TRBD1 agrees at 7 bases. This CDR3 spans 16 amino acids. Looked up from germline, CDR1 is LNHDA and CDR2 is SQIVND (reference sequence). The trim removed 6 bases at V and 0 bases at J, leaving 7 bases unmatched. The full variable domain, with the rest looked up from reference TRBV19 and TRBJ1-4, is DGGITQSPKYLFRKEGQNVTLSCEQNLNHDAMYWYRQDPGQGLRLIYYSQIVNDFQKGDIAEGYSVSREKKESFPLTVTSAQKNPTAFYLCASSTGQMATNEKLFFGSGTQLSVL.

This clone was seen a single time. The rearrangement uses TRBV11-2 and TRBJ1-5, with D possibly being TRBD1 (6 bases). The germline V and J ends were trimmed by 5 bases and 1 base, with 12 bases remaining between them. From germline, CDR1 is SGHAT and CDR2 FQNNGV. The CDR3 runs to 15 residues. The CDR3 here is CASSRTGQSNQPQHF. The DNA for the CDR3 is TGTGCCAGCAGCCGGACCGGACAGAGCAATCAGCCCCAGCATTTT. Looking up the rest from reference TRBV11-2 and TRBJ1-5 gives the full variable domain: EAGVAQSPRYKIIEKRQSVAFWCNPISGHATLYWYQQILGQGPKLLIQFQNNGVVDDSQLPKDRFSAERLKGVDSTLKIQPAKLEDSAVYLCASSRTGQSNQPQHFGDGTRLSIL.

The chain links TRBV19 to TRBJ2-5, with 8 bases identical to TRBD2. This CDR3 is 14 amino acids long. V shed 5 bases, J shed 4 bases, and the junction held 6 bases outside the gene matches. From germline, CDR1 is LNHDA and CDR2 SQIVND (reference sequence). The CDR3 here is CASSVPGLVETQYF. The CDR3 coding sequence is TGTGCCAGTAGTGTCCCGGGACTAGTAGAGACCCAGTACTTC.

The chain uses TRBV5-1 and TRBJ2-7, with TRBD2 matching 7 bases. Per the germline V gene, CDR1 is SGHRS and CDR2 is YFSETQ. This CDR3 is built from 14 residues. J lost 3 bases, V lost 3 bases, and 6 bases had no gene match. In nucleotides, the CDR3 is TGCGCCAGCAGCTCCCTAGCGGTTCTCTACGAGCAGTACTTC. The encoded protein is CASSSLAVLYEQYF.

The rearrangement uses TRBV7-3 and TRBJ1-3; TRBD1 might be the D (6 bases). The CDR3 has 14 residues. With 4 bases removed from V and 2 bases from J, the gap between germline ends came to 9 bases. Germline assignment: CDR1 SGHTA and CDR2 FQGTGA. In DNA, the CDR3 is TGTGCCAGCAGCTCACAGGGTGCTGGAAACACCATATATTTT. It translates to CASSSQGAGNTIYF.

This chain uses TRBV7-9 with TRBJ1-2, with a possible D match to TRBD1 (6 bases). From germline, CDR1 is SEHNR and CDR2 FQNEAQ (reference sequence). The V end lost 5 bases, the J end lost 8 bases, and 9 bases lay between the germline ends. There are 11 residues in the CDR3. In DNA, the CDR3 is TGTGCCAGCAGCCCAGGGGTCGGCTACACCTTC. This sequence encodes CASSPGVGYTF.